These 14 T cell receptor beta chains share one sample of origin, sequenced in a study of T cell repertoires in cytomegalovirus infection (dated by TCRdb to between 2018 and 2020). These reads were obtained on an Illumina HiSeq 1500. TCRdb redid the processing of the public reads, applying fastp at Q25 and MiXCR, and retained in-frame beta chains. Identical CDR3 protein sequences are pooled into one entry, listed with their most common genes and DNA. This sample holds about 400,000 distinct CDR3 sequences; around a sixth were observed only once. Roughly 9% of the sample is taken by the ten largest. Sequencing was carried out using PBMCs. Source of these receptors: a human donor in good health (CMV status not recorded). Some clones in this sample may be carry-over from other donors' samples.

The chain combines TRBV6-1 with TRBJ2-5; D ambiguous. V was clipped by 3 bases and J by 1 base, with 6 bases between them. Germline loops: CDR1 MNHNS, CDR2 SASEGT. This CDR3 is built from 13 residues. For the CDR3, the DNA is TGTGCCAGCAGTGAGGACGGCCAAGAGACCCAGTACTTC. Its translation is CASSEDGQETQYF.

This clonotype showed up many times. The chain couples TRBV7-2 to TRBJ1-4, with TRBD1 matching 8 bases. Unmatched junction bases numbered 2, after V lost 4 bases and J lost 4 bases. Germline V lookup: CDR1 SGHTA, CDR2 FQGNSA. The CDR3 length is 14 residues. CDR3 DNA sequence: TGTGCCAGCAGCTACAGGGGGAATAATGAAAAACTGTTTTTT. The encoded protein is CASSYRGNNEKLFF.

This clonotype showed up just a few times. The chain joins TRBV5-1 to TRBJ1-2; D may be TRBD1 (5 bases). The germline V gene has CDR1 SGHRS and CDR2 YFSETQ. V was cut by 4 bases and J by 4 bases, with 14 bases left in between. The CDR3 consists of 14 residues. As DNA, the CDR3 is TGCGCCAGCAGCCACAGGACGGGCTTCTATGGCTACACCTTC. This sequence encodes CASSHRTGFYGYTF.

The chain has TRBV24-1 and TRBJ1-5; perhaps TRBD1 as D (6 bases). The CDR3 length is 13 residues. Trimming took 7 bases from V and 4 from J, leaving 10 bases between them. In germline, CDR1 is KGHDR, CDR2 SFDVKD. This chain's CDR3 is CATRGQINQPQHF. Here the CDR3 DNA reads TGTGCCACCAGAGGACAGATAAATCAGCCCCAGCATTTT.

This clonotype was seen many times. The chain is built from TRBV12-3 or TRBV12-4 and TRBJ2-1, with D maybe TRBD2 (5 bases). Trimming took off 8 bases at V and 9 bases at J, with 17 bases between the two ends. The CDR3 has 13 amino acids. CDR3 amino acids: CASGSGIWGEQFF. CDR3 nucleotide sequence: TGTGCCAGCGGGTCGGGGATCTGGGGTGAGCAGTTCTTC.

In its sample, this clonotype was seen a few times. The chain has TRBV5-6 and TRBJ2-1; 7 bases align to TRBD1. The germline gives CDR1 SGHDT, CDR2 YYEEEE. The CDR3 totals 19 residues. Trimming took 2 bases from V and 0 from J; bases not matched to a gene: 14. The CDR3 DNA follows: TGTGCCAGCAGCTTAAAGGGACACAGGGGCCCGTACTCCTACAATGAGCAGTTCTTC. Encoded protein: CASSLKGHRGPYSYNEQFF.

This clonotype was seen more than once but under ten times. This chain uses TRBV20-1 with TRBJ2-6; no reliable D call. V was shortened by 5 bases and J by 0 bases, with 8 bases between the two germline ends. The germline V gene has CDR1 DFQATT and CDR2 SNEGSKA (reference sequence). The CDR3 extends over 14 amino acids. The CDR3 nucleotides are TGCAGTGCTTTGAGTCCCTCTGGGGCCAACGTCCTGACTTTC. It yields the protein CSALSPSGANVLTF.

This clonotype showed up just a few times. The genes are TRBV28 and TRBJ1-3; D is unresolved. The CDR3 runs 12 residues. V was shortened by 6 bases and J by 3 bases, with 6 bases between the two germline ends. Germline CDR1 reads MDHEN; CDR2 reads SYDVKM. This CDR3 is CASRKYGNTIYF. The DNA of the CDR3 is TGTGCCAGCAGAAAGTATGGAAACACCATATATTTT.

Ten or more counts support this clonotype. V is TRBV7-2 and J is TRBJ1-4; D is possibly TRBD1 (6 bases). Trimming left V 5 bases short and J 10 bases short, with 14 bases between. The CDR3 length is 13 residues. Looked up from germline, CDR1 is SGHTA and CDR2 is FQGNSA. The CDR3 here is CASSRHRDGKLFF. CDR3 nucleotide sequence: TGTGCCAGCAGCAGACACAGGGATGGAAAACTGTTTTTT.

Points on this clonotype: A much larger clone lies a single base off, so this may be a read error. The V and J genes are TRBV7-2 and TRBJ2-6; 10 bases fit TRBD1. Germline V gives CDR1 SGHTA, CDR2 FQGNSA. This CDR3 region has 16 residues. CDR3 amino acids: CASSSGQGFGANVPTF. The CDR3 coding sequence is TGTGCCAGCAGCTCGGGACAGGGGTTTGGGGCCAACGTCCCGACTTTC.

J is TRBJ1-4 and V is TRBV6-5; D gene unclear. CDR3 length: 13 amino acids. CDR1 MNHEY and CDR2 SVGAGI come from the germline V gene. The V end was cut by 4 bases, the J end by 8 bases, with 11 bases between. The CDR3 bases are TGTGCCAGCAGTTCAAGAATCGGGGAAAAACTGTTTTTT. This encodes CASSSRIGEKLFF.

This clonotype occurred a few times. The V gene is TRBV20-1, the J gene TRBJ2-3; TRBD1 aligns across 7 bases. Per the germline V gene, CDR1 is DFQATT and CDR2 is SNEGSKA (reference sequence). The J segment lost 4 bases and the V segment lost 1 base, leaving 5 bases of the junction unmatched. This CDR3 has 14 amino acids. The chain's CDR3 is CSARGGGLADTQYF. CDR3 nucleotide sequence: TGCAGTGCTAGAGGAGGGGGCCTGGCAGATACGCAGTATTTT.

Concerning this clonotype: A much more abundant neighbour one base away suggests this may be a read error. V gene TRBV11-2 combines with J gene TRBJ2-7; tentatively, D is TRBD1 (6 bases). In germline, CDR1 is SGHAT, CDR2 FQNNGV. V was pared by 8 bases and J by 8 bases, with 13 bases between. The CDR3 has 11 residues. The CDR3 nucleotides are TGTGCCAGCGTGGTAGGACAGAAGCAGTACTTC. Its translation is CASVVGQKQYF. The full variable domain, with the rest looked up from reference TRBV11-2 and TRBJ2-7, is EAGVAQSPRYKIIEKRQSVAFWCNPISGHATLYWYQQILGQGPKLLIQFQNNGVVDDSQLPKDRFSAERLKGVDSTLKIQPAKLEDSAVYLCASVVGQKQYFGPGTRLTVT.

This clonotype was observed a few times. The chain couples TRBV20-1 to TRBJ1-5, with D possibly TRBD1 on 5 matching bases. V was shortened by 6 bases and J by 2 bases, with 14 bases between the two germline ends. The CDR3 is 14 amino acids. CDR1 DFQATT and CDR2 SNEGSKA come from the germline V gene (reference sequence). CDR3 coding DNA: TGCAGTGCCCCGGCTCTAGGGGGCAATCAGCCCCAGCATTTT. It yields the protein CSAPALGGNQPQHF.